Below, one T cell receptor beta chain is given with its context. These data originate in a study of blood T cell repertoires in COVID-19. Study processing details: Counts of nucleated cells, estimated from reference gene primer amplification, were obtained. Repertoires were generated with immunoSEQ multiplex PCR, while TCRdb's copy carries only in-frame clones and drops some. The DNA was the basis for D and trimming; V, J and clone size are from that table. The sample has under 350,000 clones; roughly 90% are singletons. The germline CDR1 and CDR2 sequences are LNHDA and SQIVND (reference sequence). The CDR3 totals 15 residues. Germline trimming cut 3 bases from V and 8 bases from J; bases unmatched to any gene: 9.

This sequence originates from a woman aged 25-40 years with COVID-19, enrolled during active disease. The sample was peripheral blood. The chain is built from TRBV19 and TRBJ1-5; TRBD1 aligns across 8 bases. This CDR3 reads CASSIGQGLGEPQHF. The CDR3 nucleotides read TGTGCCAGTAGTATTGGACAGGGCCTGGGGGAGCCCCAGCATTTT.